These T cell receptor beta chains were read from a single sample in a study of cytomegalovirus exposure and HLA in healthy donors. Generated by immunoSEQ multiplex PCR, the TCRdb table keeps only in-frame clones and is missing some. The sample includes 170,000 or so clones, over 80% of them seen just once. Sequencing used PBMCs. The receptors originated from a man between 50 and 59 years old in good health and CMV-seronegative. CDR3s include the opening cysteine and the closing phenylalanine or tryptophan. Fields, in order: V gene, D gene, CDR3 protein. The D gene is left open where the match is weak.

v_call: TRBV5-1
d_call: .
cdr3_aa: CASSLDRNTGELFF

v_call: TRBV28
d_call: TRBD1
cdr3_aa: CASSYLLRGHGYTF

v_call: TRBV25-1
d_call: .
cdr3_aa: CASSELSSSEQYF

v_call: TRBV6-6
d_call: .
cdr3_aa: CASRATGFEPNYGYTF

v_call: TRBV7-2
d_call: TRBD1
cdr3_aa: CASSVQGVRTSEAFF

v_call: TRBV18
d_call: TRBD1
cdr3_aa: CASSPPLGQGTGELFF

v_call: TRBV4-1
d_call: TRBD2
cdr3_aa: CASSHGLAGGFTYTGELFF

v_call: TRBV27
d_call: TRBD1
cdr3_aa: CASWDRPGELFF

v_call: TRBV7-2
d_call: .
cdr3_aa: CASSLLVRSPSEQYF

v_call: TRBV5-6
d_call: TRBD1
cdr3_aa: CASSLLGKGTGGEGTEAFF

v_call: TRBV6-1
d_call: .
cdr3_aa: CASSEALRGVRRSGNTIYF

v_call: TRBV28
d_call: TRBD1
cdr3_aa: CASTSGTASYEQYF

v_call: TRBV7-2
d_call: .
cdr3_aa: CASSLAGVSLYYGYTF

v_call: TRBV20-1
d_call: .
cdr3_aa: CSALGLSEAFF

v_call: TRBV5-1
d_call: TRBD1
cdr3_aa: CASSFLGAGGSNEQYF

v_call: TRBV7-2
d_call: TRBD2
cdr3_aa: CASSLVSGGITDTQYF

v_call: TRBV7-2
d_call: TRBD1
cdr3_aa: CASSNRQGAHIMEYNEQFF

v_call: TRBV4-1
d_call: .
cdr3_aa: CASSQVPVGRGSEQYF

v_call: TRBV4-3
d_call: .
cdr3_aa: CASSQDRELLRWGTSEKLFF

v_call: TRBV10-1
d_call: TRBD1
cdr3_aa: CASRRGQGDPTGANVLTF

v_call: TRBV19
d_call: .
cdr3_aa: CASSNYNSYEQYF

v_call: TRBV7-2
d_call: .
cdr3_aa: CASSPRRVAEQYF

v_call: TRBV29-1
d_call: .
cdr3_aa: CSVGLPGDGEQFF

v_call: TRBV7-2
d_call: .
cdr3_aa: CASSVTGVYSGNTIYF

v_call: TRBV10-3
d_call: TRBD1
cdr3_aa: CAISWDSQETQYF

v_call: TRBV19
d_call: TRBD1
cdr3_aa: CASSMTGGAYEQYF

v_call: TRBV6-1
d_call: .
cdr3_aa: CASSPSSGEDQPQHF

v_call: TRBV6-5
d_call: .
cdr3_aa: CASSWEQRRAKETQYF

v_call: TRBV5-1
d_call: .
cdr3_aa: CASSFNSGNTGELFF

v_call: TRBV5-1
d_call: TRBD1
cdr3_aa: CASSPSPQGVSYEQYF

v_call: TRBV4-3
d_call: TRBD2
cdr3_aa: CASSQVFAGGLLTYEQYF

v_call: TRBV7-6
d_call: TRBD1
cdr3_aa: CASRQPQGGNTEAFF

v_call: TRBV19
d_call: TRBD2
cdr3_aa: CASSTTGGGGPTDTQYF

v_call: TRBV6-4
d_call: .
cdr3_aa: CASSDSPGRVGTEAFF

v_call: TRBV7-9
d_call: TRBD1
cdr3_aa: CASSLATGRSGNTIYF

v_call: TRBV7-2
d_call: TRBD2
cdr3_aa: CASSLVGLATQETQYF

v_call: TRBV7-3
d_call: TRBD1
cdr3_aa: CASSSPDRSNIQYF

v_call: TRBV7-2
d_call: .
cdr3_aa: CASSLVYEQYF

v_call: TRBV29-1
d_call: TRBD1
cdr3_aa: CSVVTGFVGNTIYF

v_call: TRBV6-5
d_call: .
cdr3_aa: CASSPTWGGEAFF

v_call: TRBV9
d_call: TRBD1
cdr3_aa: CASSGLTGGTFNEKLFF